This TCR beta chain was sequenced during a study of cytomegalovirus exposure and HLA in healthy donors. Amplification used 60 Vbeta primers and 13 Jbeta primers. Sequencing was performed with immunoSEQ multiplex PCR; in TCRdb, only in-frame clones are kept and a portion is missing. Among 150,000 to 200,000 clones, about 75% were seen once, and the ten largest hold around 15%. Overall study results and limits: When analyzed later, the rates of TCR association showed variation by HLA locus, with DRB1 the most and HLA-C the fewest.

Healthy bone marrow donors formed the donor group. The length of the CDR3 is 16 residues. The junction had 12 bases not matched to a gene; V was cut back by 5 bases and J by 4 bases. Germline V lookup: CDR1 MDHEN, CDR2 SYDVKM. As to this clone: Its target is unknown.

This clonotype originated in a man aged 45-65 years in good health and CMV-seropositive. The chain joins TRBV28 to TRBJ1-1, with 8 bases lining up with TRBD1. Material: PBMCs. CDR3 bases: TGTGCCAGCAGTCCTCAGGGGGCGAATCAGGGCACTGAAGCTTTCTTT. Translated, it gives CASSPQGANQGTEAFF.